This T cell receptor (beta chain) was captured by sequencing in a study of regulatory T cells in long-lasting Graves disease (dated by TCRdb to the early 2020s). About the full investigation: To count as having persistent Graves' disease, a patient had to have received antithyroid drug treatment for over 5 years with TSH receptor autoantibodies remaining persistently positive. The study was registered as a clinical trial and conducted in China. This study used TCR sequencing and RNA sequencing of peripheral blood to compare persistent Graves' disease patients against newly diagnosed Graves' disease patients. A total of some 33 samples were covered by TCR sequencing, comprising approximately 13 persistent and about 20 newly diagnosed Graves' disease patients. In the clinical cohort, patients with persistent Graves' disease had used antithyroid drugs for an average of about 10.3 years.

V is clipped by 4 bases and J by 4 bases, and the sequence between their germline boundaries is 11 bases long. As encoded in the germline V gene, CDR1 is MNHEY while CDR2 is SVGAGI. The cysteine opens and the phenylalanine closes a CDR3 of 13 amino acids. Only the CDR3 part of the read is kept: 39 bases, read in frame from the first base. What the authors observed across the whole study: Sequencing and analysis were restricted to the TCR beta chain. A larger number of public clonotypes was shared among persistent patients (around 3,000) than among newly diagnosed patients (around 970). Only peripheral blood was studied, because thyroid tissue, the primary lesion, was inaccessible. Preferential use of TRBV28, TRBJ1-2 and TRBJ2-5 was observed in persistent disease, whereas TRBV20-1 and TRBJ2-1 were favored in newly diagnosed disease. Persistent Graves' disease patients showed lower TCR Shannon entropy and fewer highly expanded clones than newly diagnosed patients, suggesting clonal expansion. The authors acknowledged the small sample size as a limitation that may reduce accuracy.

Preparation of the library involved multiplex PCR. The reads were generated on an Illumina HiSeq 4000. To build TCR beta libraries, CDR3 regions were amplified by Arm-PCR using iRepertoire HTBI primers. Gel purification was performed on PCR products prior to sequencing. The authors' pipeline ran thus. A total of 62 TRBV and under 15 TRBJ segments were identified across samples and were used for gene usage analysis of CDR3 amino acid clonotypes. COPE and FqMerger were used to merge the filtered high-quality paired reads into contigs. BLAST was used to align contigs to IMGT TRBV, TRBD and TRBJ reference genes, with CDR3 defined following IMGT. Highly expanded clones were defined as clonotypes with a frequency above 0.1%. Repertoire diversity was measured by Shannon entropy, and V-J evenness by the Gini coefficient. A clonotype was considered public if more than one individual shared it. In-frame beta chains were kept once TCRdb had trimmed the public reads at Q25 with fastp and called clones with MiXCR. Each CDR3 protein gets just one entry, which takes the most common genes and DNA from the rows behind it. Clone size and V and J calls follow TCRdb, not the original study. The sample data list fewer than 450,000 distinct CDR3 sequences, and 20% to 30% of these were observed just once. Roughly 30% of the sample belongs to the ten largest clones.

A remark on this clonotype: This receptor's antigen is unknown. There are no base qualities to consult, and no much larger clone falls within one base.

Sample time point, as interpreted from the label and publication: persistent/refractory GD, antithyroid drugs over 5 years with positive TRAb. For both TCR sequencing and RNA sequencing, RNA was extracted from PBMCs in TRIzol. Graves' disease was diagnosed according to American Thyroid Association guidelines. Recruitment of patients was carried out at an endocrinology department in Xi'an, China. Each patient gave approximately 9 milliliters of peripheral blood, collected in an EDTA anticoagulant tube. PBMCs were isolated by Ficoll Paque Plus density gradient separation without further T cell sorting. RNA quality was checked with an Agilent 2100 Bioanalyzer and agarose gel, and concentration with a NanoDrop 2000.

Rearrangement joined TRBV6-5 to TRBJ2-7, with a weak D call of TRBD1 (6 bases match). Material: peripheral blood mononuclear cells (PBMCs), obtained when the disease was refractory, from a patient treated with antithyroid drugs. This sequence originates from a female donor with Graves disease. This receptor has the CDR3 CASSSPGVYEQYF. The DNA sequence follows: TGTGCCAGCAGTTCTCCAGGGGTGTACGAGCAGTACTTC.